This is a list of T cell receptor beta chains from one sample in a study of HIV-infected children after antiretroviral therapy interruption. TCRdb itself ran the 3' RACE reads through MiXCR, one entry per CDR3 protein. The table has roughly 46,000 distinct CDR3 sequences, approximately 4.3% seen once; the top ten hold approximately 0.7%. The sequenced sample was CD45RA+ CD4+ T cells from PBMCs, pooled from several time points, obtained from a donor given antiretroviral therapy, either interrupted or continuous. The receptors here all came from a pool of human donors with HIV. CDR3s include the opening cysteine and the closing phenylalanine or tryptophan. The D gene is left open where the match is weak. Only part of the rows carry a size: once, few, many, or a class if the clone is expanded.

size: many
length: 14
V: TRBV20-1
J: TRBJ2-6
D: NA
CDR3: CSARELPGANVLTF
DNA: TGCAGTGCTAGGGAGCTCCCTGGGGCCAACGTCCTGACTTTC

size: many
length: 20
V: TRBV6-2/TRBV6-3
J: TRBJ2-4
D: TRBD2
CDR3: CASSYSLPTSGGLAKNIQYF
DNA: TGTGCCAGCAGTTACTCGCTTCCAACTAGCGGGGGGTTAGCCAAAAACATTCAGTACTTC

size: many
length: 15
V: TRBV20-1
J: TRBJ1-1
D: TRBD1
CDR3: CSASPGTGIVTEAFF
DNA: TGCAGTGCTAGTCCCGGGACAGGGATAGTCACTGAAGCTTTCTTT

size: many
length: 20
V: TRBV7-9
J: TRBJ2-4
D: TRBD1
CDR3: CASSSSWDSRDGPAKNIQYF
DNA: TGTGCCAGCAGCTCATCCTGGGACAGCCGGGATGGTCCAGCCAAAAACATTCAGTACTTC

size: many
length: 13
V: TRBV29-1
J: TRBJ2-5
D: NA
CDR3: CSVEGYRGETQYF
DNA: TGCAGCGTTGAGGGATATAGGGGAGAGACCCAGTACTTC

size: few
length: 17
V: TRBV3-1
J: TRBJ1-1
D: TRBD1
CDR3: CASSGYRGRRVIAEAFF
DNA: TGTGCCAGCAGTGGTTACAGGGGGCGCCGGGTAATAGCTGAAGCTTTCTTT

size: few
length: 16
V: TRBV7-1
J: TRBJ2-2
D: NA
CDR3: CASTLRGQTNTGELFF
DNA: TGTGCCAGCACCCTTCGTGGGCAGACGAACACCGGGGAGCTGTTTTTT

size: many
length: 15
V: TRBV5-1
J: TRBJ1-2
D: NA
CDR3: CASSSRPGVGYGYTF
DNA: TGCGCCAGCAGCTCGAGACCAGGAGTGGGCTATGGCTACACCTTC

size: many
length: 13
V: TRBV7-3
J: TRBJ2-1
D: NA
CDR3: CASSLGYGGEQFF
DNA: TGTGCCAGCAGCTTAGGTTATGGGGGAGAGCAGTTCTTC

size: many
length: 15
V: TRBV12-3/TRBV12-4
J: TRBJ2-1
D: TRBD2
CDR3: CASIPELAGNNEQFF
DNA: TGTGCCAGCATTCCCGAGCTAGCGGGGAACAATGAGCAGTTCTTC

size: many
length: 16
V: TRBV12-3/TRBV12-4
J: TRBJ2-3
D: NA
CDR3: CASSLRPGGVTDTQYF
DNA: TGTGCCAGCAGTTTACGACCAGGAGGCGTCACAGATACGCAGTATTTT

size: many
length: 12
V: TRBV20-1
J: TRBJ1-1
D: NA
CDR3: CRAEAVTAEAFF
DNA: TGCAGAGCCGAGGCGGTGACGGCTGAAGCTTTCTTT

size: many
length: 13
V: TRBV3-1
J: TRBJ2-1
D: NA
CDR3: CASTIGSYNEQFF
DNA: TGTGCCAGCACCATTGGCTCCTACAATGAGCAGTTCTTC

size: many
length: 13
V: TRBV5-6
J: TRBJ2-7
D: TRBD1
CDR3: CATRKGGTYEQYF
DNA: TGTGCCACCAGAAAAGGGGGCACCTACGAGCAGTACTTC

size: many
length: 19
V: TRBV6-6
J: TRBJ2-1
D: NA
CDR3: CASSYSRVVGHSSYNEQFF
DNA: TGTGCCAGCAGTTACTCGAGGGTAGTTGGACACTCCTCCTACAATGAGCAGTTCTTC

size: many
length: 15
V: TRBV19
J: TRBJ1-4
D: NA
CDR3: CASGDTHRRWEKLFF
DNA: TGTGCCAGTGGGGATACTCACCGGAGATGGGAAAAACTGTTTTTT

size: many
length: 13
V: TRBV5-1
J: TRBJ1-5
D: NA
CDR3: CASSPPRNQPQHF
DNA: TGCGCCAGCAGTCCCCCCAGGAATCAGCCCCAGCATTTT

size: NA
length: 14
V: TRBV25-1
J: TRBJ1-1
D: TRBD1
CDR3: CASSRTGSGTEAFF
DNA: TGTGCCAGCAGCCGGACAGGGAGTGGCACTGAAGCTTTCTTT

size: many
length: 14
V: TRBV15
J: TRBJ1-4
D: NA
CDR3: CATSRDPSVEKLFF
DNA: TGTGCCACCAGCCGGGACCCTTCGGTTGAAAAACTGTTTTTT

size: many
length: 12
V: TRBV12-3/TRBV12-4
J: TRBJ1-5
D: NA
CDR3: CASSISNQPQHF
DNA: TGTGCCAGCAGTATAAGCAATCAGCCCCAGCATTTT

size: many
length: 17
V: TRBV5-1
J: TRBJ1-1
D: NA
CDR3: CASSFEYAPGVHTEAFF
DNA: TGCGCCAGCAGCTTCGAATATGCCCCAGGGGTGCACACTGAAGCTTTCTTT

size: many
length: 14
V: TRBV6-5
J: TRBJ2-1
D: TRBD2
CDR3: CASSYGLASKEQFF
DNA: TGTGCCAGCAGTTACGGACTAGCAAGTAAGGAGCAGTTCTTC

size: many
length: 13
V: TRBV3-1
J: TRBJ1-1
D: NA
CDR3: CASSALLNTEAFF
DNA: TGTGCCAGCAGCGCCTTACTCAACACTGAAGCTTTCTTT

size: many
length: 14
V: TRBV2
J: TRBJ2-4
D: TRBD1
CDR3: CASRWGQEKNIQYF
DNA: TGTGCCAGCAGGTGGGGACAGGAGAAAAACATTCAGTACTTC

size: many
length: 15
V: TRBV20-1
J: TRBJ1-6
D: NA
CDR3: CSASLTGSYNSPLHF
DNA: TGCAGTGCTTCCCTGACAGGCTCGTATAATTCACCCCTCCACTTT

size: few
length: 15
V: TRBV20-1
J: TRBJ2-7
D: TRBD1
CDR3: CSARTPGQPSGEQYF
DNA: TGCAGTGCTAGAACCCCGGGACAGCCCTCGGGGGAGCAGTACTTC

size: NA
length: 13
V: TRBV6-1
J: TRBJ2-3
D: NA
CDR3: CASRGPATDTQYF
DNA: TGTGCCAGCAGGGGTCCAGCCACAGATACGCAGTATTTT

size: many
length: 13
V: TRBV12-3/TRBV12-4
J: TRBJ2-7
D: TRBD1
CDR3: CASSLGQLLEQYF
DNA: TGTGCCAGCAGTTTGGGACAGCTCCTCGAGCAGTACTTC

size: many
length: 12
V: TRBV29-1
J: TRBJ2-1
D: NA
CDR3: CSVNTGPNEQFF
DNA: TGCAGCGTCAATACAGGCCCCAATGAGCAGTTCTTC

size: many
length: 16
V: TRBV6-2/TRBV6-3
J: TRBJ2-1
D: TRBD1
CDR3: CASTGQGAASYNEQFF
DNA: TGTGCCAGCACAGGACAGGGGGCCGCCTCCTACAATGAGCAGTTCTTC

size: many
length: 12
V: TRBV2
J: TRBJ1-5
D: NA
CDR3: CASSEINQPQHF
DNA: TGTGCCAGCAGTGAAATCAATCAGCCCCAGCATTTT

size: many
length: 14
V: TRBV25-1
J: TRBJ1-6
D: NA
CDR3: CASNQEGYNSPLHF
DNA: TGTGCCAGCAATCAGGAGGGGTACAATTCACCCCTCCACTTT

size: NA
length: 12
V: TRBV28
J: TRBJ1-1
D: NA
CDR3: CAGGRPNTEAFF
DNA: TGTGCCGGGGGGCGTCCGAACACTGAAGCTTTCTTT

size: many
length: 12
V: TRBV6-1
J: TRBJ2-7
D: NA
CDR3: CASSESATEQYF
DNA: TGTGCCAGCAGTGAAAGTGCGACCGAGCAGTACTTC

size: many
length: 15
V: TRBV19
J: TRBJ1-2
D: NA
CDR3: CASSISGFPNYGYTF
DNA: TGTGCCAGTAGTATTTCAGGGTTCCCTAACTATGGCTACACCTTC

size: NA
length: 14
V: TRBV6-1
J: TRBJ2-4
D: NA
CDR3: CASKENSGASAVYF
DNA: TGTGCCAGCAAGGAGAATTCTGGGGCTTCCGCGGTGTACTTC

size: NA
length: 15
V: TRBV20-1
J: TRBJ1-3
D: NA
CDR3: CSARDRQISGNTIYF
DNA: TGCAGTGCTAGAGACCGACAGATCTCTGGAAACACCATATATTTT

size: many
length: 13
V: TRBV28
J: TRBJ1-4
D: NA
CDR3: CASGGGVNEKLFF
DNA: TGTGCCAGCGGGGGTGGGGTGAATGAAAAACTGTTTTTT

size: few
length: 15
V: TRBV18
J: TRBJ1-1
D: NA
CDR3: CASSDRDKMNTEAFF
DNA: TGTGCCAGCTCAGACCGCGACAAGATGAACACTGAAGCTTTCTTT

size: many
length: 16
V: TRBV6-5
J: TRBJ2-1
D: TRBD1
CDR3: CASSTTRDRVNNEQFF
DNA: TGTGCCAGCAGTACTACACGGGACAGGGTAAACAATGAGCAGTTCTTC

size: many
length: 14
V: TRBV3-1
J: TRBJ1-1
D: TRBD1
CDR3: CASSRDRAVTEAFF
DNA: TGTGCCAGCAGTCGGGACAGAGCGGTCACTGAAGCTTTCTTT

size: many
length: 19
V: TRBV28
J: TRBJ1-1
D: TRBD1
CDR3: CASGLTGTGYRYLNTEAFF
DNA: TGTGCCAGCGGATTGACCGGGACAGGGTATCGCTATCTGAACACTGAAGCTTTCTTT

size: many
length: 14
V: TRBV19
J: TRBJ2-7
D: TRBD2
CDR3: CASSLRLAGYEQYF
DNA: TGTGCCAGTAGTCTCAGACTAGCGGGGTACGAGCAGTACTTC

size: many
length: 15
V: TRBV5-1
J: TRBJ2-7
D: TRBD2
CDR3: CASSLGAGQSYEQYF
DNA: TGCGCCAGCAGCTTGGGAGCGGGGCAATCCTACGAGCAGTACTTC

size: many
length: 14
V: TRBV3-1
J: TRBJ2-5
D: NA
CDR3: CASSSDRIQETQYF
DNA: TGTGCCAGCAGCTCCGACAGAATCCAAGAGACCCAGTACTTC

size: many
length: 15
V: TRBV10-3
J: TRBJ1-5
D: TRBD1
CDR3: CAISADRASDQPQHF
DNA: TGTGCCATCAGTGCTGACAGGGCCTCCGACCAGCCCCAGCATTTT

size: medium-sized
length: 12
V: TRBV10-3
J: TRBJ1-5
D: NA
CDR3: CAISDSNQPQHF
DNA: TGTGCCATCAGTGATTCCAATCAGCCCCAGCATTTT